The T cell receptor (beta chain) described here comes from a study of blood T cell repertoires in COVID-19. Study details: The origin of the acute and convalescent COVID-19 samples was the United States, Italy and Spain. From T cells, B-cell-depleted T cells, or PBMCs came the material, which was cDNA or gDNA.

Unmatched junction bases numbered 5, after V lost 1 base and J lost 2 bases. Germline V gene lookup returns CDR1 SGHTA and CDR2 FQGNSA. CDR3 length: 17 amino acids. In the source study's methods: Counts of nucleated cells, estimated from reference gene primer amplification, were obtained. Clones were sequenced by immunoSEQ multiplex PCR, and TCRdb holds only the in-frame ones, with some missing. V and J calls and clone size are as listed in that table; D and trimming were resolved from the DNA. Found here are 130,000 or so clones, approximately 90% of them singletons; the top ten hold under 4.5%. Seattle patients were enrolled while actively infected and followed longitudinally.

The clonotype comes from a man in his 60s with COVID-19, enrolled during active disease. The sequencing sample was made of peripheral blood. V is TRBV7-2 and J is TRBJ2-2, with 9 bases fitting TRBD1. CDR3 DNA sequence: TGTGCCAGCAGCTTAGGAATACAGGGGGCCAACACCGGGGAGCTGTTTTTT. Translation gives CASSLGIQGANTGELFF.